One and the same sample provided the 30 T cell receptor beta chains below, sequenced in a study of T cell repertoires in cytomegalovirus infection. TCRdb recomputed calls from the reads with MiXCR, one row per CDR3 protein. The sample shows a few hundred thousand distinct CDR3 sequences, roughly 15% of them seen only once. The material sequenced was PBMCs. These receptor sequences come from a human donor in good health (CMV status not recorded). Some clones in this sample may be carry-over from other donors' samples.

This clonotype was found a few times. The chain carries TRBV20-1 and TRBJ2-5; 7 bases fit TRBD2. The CDR3 extends over 13 amino acids. J gave up 4 bases and V 3 bases, and 5 bases lay outside the gene matches. Germline V gene lookup returns CDR1 DFQATT and CDR2 SNEGSKA (reference sequence). The CDR3 sequence: CSAREAGLETQYF. In DNA form, the CDR3 reads TGCAGTGCTAGGGAAGCGGGGCTAGAGACCCAGTACTTC.

This clonotype was seen only a few times. The chain links TRBV13 to TRBJ2-7; possible D gene TRBD2, 6 bases. Per germline, CDR1 PRHDT and CDR2 FYEKMQ (reference sequence). CDR3 length: 20 residues. Deletions cut 3 bases from V and 7 bases from J, with 34 bases between. In nucleotides, the CDR3 is TGTGCCAGCAGCTTTCGGACCCCCAAACCAAAGAGTAGCGGTGTACGGGAGCAGTACTTC. Amino acid sequence: CASSFRTPKPKSSGVREQYF.

A few counts support this clonotype. The chain recombines TRBV10-2 with TRBJ2-7; TRBD1 is a possible D gene (5 bases). The CDR3 extends over 15 amino acids. V lost 3 bases to trimming and J lost 3 bases, with 15 bases between them. Per germline, CDR1 WSHSY and CDR2 SAAADI. The CDR3 region has the DNA TGCGCCAGCAGTGATTTTGGCAGGGCCGACTACGAGCAGTACTTC. Amino acid sequence: CASSDFGRADYEQYF.

This clonotype was found many times. The genes are TRBV7-9 and TRBJ1-5; D perhaps matches TRBD1 (6 bases). Germline V gene data show CDR1 as SEHNR and CDR2 as FQNEAQ (reference sequence). Deletions cut 5 bases from V and 1 base from J, with 12 bases between. This CDR3 has 15 amino acids. The CDR3 protein is CASSPEGGSNQPQHF. The DNA of the CDR3 is TGTGCCAGCAGCCCAGAGGGGGGGAGCAATCAGCCCCAGCATTTT.

The table lists this clonotype with a few counts. The J gene is TRBJ2-1, the V gene TRBV5-4; possible D gene TRBD2, 6 bases. V was pared by 2 bases and J by 3 bases, with 12 bases between. The V gene's germline CDR1 is SGHNT and CDR2 YYREEE (reference sequence). CDR3 length: 15 residues. The CDR3 coding sequence is TGTGCCAGCAGCTTACGACTAGAGGTCTACAATGAGCAGTTCTTC. Encoded protein: CASSLRLEVYNEQFF.

As concerns this clonotype: The junction differs from germline at one of its ends, possibly a read error. This sequence joins TRBV29-1 and TRBJ2-2, with D possibly TRBD2 on 5 matching bases. This CDR3 is built from 14 residues. Looked up from germline, CDR1 is SQVTM and CDR2 is ANQGSEA. The CDR3 sequence is CSVWQNPNTGEQFF. DNA for the CDR3: TGCAGCGTTTGGCAAAACCCAAACACCGGGGAGCAGTTTTTT.

This clonotype counts as medium-sized. This sequence joins TRBV15 and TRBJ2-5; D ambiguous. The V gene lost 0 bases and the J gene lost 2 bases, with 7 bases spanning the gap. CDR1 is LNHNV and CDR2 is YYDKDF in the germline V gene (reference sequence). The CDR3 length is 14 residues. The chain's CDR3 is CATSRDSPQETQYF. The CDR3 DNA reads TGTGCCACCAGCAGAGACAGCCCTCAAGAGACCCAGTACTTC.

This clonotype is a singleton in its sample. This chain connects TRBV27 to TRBJ2-1; perhaps TRBD2 as D (6 bases). CDR1 is MNHEY, CDR2 SMNVEV, per germline (reference sequence). V was clipped by 9 bases and J by 4 bases, with 10 bases between them. The CDR3 runs to 12 residues. The CDR3 loop is CASGSGYNEQFF. In DNA, the CDR3 is TGTGCCAGTGGTAGCGGTTACAATGAGCAGTTCTTC.

The chain is built from TRBV6-6 and TRBJ1-4; the match to TRBD1 covers 7 bases. CDR3 size: 16 residues. Germline V gives CDR1 MNHNY, CDR2 SVGAGI (reference sequence). Trimming removed 6 bases from V and 6 bases from J; junction bases left unmatched: 13. For the CDR3, the DNA is TGTGCCAGCAGCTGGGGCTCAACAGGGGCCCATGAAAAACTGTTTTTT. It codes for CASSWGSTGAHEKLFF.

Many counts were recorded for this clonotype. The rearrangement uses TRBV7-6 and TRBJ1-1; 7 nucleotides align to TRBD1. V lost 5 bases, J lost 5 bases, and 11 bases stayed unmatched. Germline CDR1 SGHVS, CDR2 FNYEAQ. CDR3 length equals 15 residues. The chain's CDR3 is CASSHKRGLETEAFF. CDR3 DNA: TGTGCCAGCAGCCATAAAAGGGGGCTTGAGACTGAAGCTTTCTTT.

This clonotype was detected many times. The chain couples TRBV19 to TRBJ1-5; 7 bases align to TRBD1. V lost 3 bases and J lost 7; bases outside the gene matches: 9. The CDR3 is 15 amino acids. CDR1 is LNHDA and CDR2 is SQIVND in the germline V gene (reference sequence). CDR3 in DNA: TGTGCCAGTAGTATTCAGACAGGGTGGTGGCAGCCCCAGCATTTT. This codes for CASSIQTGWWQPQHF.

The chain is built from TRBV10-3 and TRBJ1-1, with TRBD1 matching over 7 bases. CDR3 length equals 13 residues. Germline V gives CDR1 ENHRY, CDR2 SYGVKD. V shed 7 bases, J shed 0 bases, and the junction held 2 bases outside the gene matches. The CDR3 protein is CAIKQGVNTEAFF. As DNA, the CDR3 is TGTGCCATCAAGCAGGGGGTGAACACTGAAGCTTTCTTT.

Regarding this clonotype: The junction differs from germline at one of its ends, possibly a read error. V and J are TRBV3-1 and TRBJ2-7, with D uncertain. Germline V CDR1 and CDR2: LGHDT, YNNKEL (reference sequence). The CDR3 loop spans 12 amino acids. CDR3 protein: CASRQEKGEQYF. CDR3 DNA: TGTGCCAGCCGCCAAGAAAAGGGCGAGCAGTACTTC.

The chain recombines TRBV18 with TRBJ2-3, with 9 bases that match TRBD1. Germline CDR1 KGHSH, CDR2 LQKENI. The CDR3 runs 15 residues. Losses at the gene ends were 6 bases for V and 3 bases for J; bases not matched to a gene: 7. CDR3 residues: CASSAMGQGTDTQYF. The CDR3 nucleotides read TGTGCCAGCTCCGCGATGGGACAGGGAACAGATACGCAGTATTTT.

This clonotype was detected a few times. The chain carries TRBV5-1 and TRBJ1-5, with 7 bases aligning to TRBD1. Trimming took 1 base from V and 3 from J; bases not matched to a gene: 4. CDR3 size: 15 residues. Germline V gives CDR1 SGHRS, CDR2 YFSETQ. Here the CDR3 DNA reads TGCGCCAGCAGCTTGTCGGGACAGAACAATCAGCCCCAGCATTTT. Translating it yields CASSLSGQNNQPQHF.

The chain recombines TRBV18 with TRBJ2-6, with D tentatively TRBD1 (6 bases). The V end lost 4 bases, the J end lost 2 bases, and 15 bases lay between the germline ends. CDR3 length equals 17 residues. Germline CDR1 reads KGHSH; CDR2 reads LQKENI. The DNA of the CDR3 is TGTGCCAGCTCACTAAAAGGTGGGGGCGCTGGGGCCAACGTCCTGACTTTC. Protein: CASSLKGGGAGANVLTF.

V and J are TRBV29-1 and TRBJ2-5; D perhaps matches TRBD2 (5 bases). Trimming removed 6 bases from V and 4 bases from J, with 15 bases in between. The germline V gene encodes CDR1 SQVTM and CDR2 ANQGSEA. CDR3 length equals 13 residues. The CDR3 reads CSVAPGRGETQYF. DNA of the CDR3: TGCAGCGTAGCTCCCGGACGGGGAGAGACCCAGTACTTC.

The V call is TRBV29-1, the J call TRBJ1-2; a possible D gene is TRBD1 (5 bases). Per germline, CDR1 SQVTM and CDR2 ANQGSEA. The CDR3 is 11 amino acids. V lost 3 bases and J 10 bases, leaving 12 bases between the germline ends. The CDR3 region has the DNA TGCAGCGTTGAGGTCAGGGTCGACTACACCTTC. Its protein product is CSVEVRVDYTF.

This clonotype showed up many times. The CDR3 DNA is TGCAGCGTTGGGGCGGGAACCAATCAGCCCCAGCATTTT. Translating gives CSVGAGTNQPQHF. The rearrangement uses TRBV29-1 and TRBJ1-5, with unresolved D. The CDR3 covers 13 residues. Trimming took off 4 bases at V and 3 bases at J, with 10 bases between the two ends. Per the germline V gene, CDR1 is SQVTM and CDR2 is ANQGSEA.

This clonotype occurred a few times. This chain links TRBV28 with TRBJ2-7; 10 nucleotides match TRBD1. CDR1 and CDR2 from the germline V gene are MDHEN and SYDVKM. The CDR3 runs to 15 residues. V lost 4 bases to trimming and J lost 3 bases; unmatched junction nucleotides: 6. The CDR3 is CASSSTGTGVYEQYF. As DNA, the CDR3 is TGTGCCAGCAGTTCAACCGGGACAGGGGTCTACGAGCAGTACTTC.

In its sample, this clonotype was seen a few times. The rearrangement links TRBV6-1 to TRBJ1-1; 9 nucleotides align to TRBD1. Germline V lookup: CDR1 MNHNS, CDR2 SASEGT. The CDR3 consists of 14 residues. After removal of 7 bases from V and 11 bases from J, the junction contained 14 bases not matched to a gene. The CDR3 loop is CASKDRGQTLGAFF. The CDR3 coding sequence is TGTGCCAGCAAGGACAGGGGCCAAACCCTTGGGGCTTTCTTT.

This clonotype was detected many times. This chain links TRBV28 with TRBJ2-6; no clear D. The ends were cut back, 6 bases at V and 0 bases at J, with 12 bases in the middle. Germline loops: CDR1 MDHEN, CDR2 SYDVKM. There are 16 residues in the CDR3. The CDR3 is CASSRRRFSGANVLTF. The CDR3 nucleotides are TGTGCCAGCAGCCGGAGACGGTTCTCTGGGGCCAACGTCCTGACTTTC. The whole variable domain, remainder taken from reference TRBV28 and TRBJ2-6, is DVKVTQSSRYLVKRTGEKVFLECVQDMDHENMFWYRQDPGLGLRLIYFSYDVKMKEKGDIPEGYSVSREKKERFSLILESASTNQTSMYLCASSRRRFSGANVLTFGAGSRLTVL.

The V and J genes are TRBV7-2 and TRBJ2-5; tentative D call: TRBD2 (6 bases). V shed 5 bases and J shed 2 bases, with 15 bases lying between them. Germline CDR1 SGHTA, CDR2 FQGNSA. The CDR3 sequence is 15 residues long. CDR3 nucleotide sequence: TGTGCCAGCAGCATAGTCGGCGGGATGCAAGAGACCCAGTACTTC. Amino acid sequence: CASSIVGGMQETQYF.

The chain combines TRBV6-6 with TRBJ1-1; possible D gene TRBD1, 5 bases. Germline V gene lookup returns CDR1 MNHNY and CDR2 SVGAGI (reference sequence). Deletions cut 10 bases from V and 1 base from J, with 10 bases between. The CDR3 runs to 12 residues. CDR3 protein: CATRGENTEAFF. DNA for the CDR3: TGTGCCACCAGAGGGGAGAACACTGAAGCTTTCTTT.

The table lists this clonotype with many counts. This chain joins TRBV7-8 and TRBJ2-1; the match to TRBD2 covers 14 bases. The ends lost 3 bases at V and 6 bases at J; junction bases unmatched: 4. The CDR3 totals 16 residues. The germline gives CDR1 SGHVS, CDR2 FQNEAQ. CDR3 sequence reads: CASSFRTSGGSNEQFF. The CDR3 DNA reads TGTGCCAGCAGCTTCCGGACTAGCGGGGGGTCCAATGAGCAGTTCTTC.

This clonotype was recorded many times. The chain uses TRBV5-4 and TRBJ1-1, with D tentatively TRBD1 (5 bases). In germline, CDR1 is SGHNT, CDR2 YYREEE (reference sequence). CDR3 length: 18 amino acids. The germline V and J ends were trimmed by 3 bases and 4 bases, with 25 bases remaining between them. The CDR3 loop reads CASSSPTWDWGGGTEAFF. In nucleotides, the CDR3 is TGTGCCAGCAGCTCGCCGACATGGGACTGGGGGGGAGGCACTGAAGCTTTCTTT. Filled out from reference TRBV5-4 and TRBJ1-1, the complete variable domain reads ETGVTQSPTHLIKTRGQQVTLRCSSQSGHNTVSWYQQALGQGPQFIFQYYREEENGRGNFPPRFSGLQFPNYSSELNVNALELDDSALYLCASSSPTWDWGGGTEAFFGQGTRLTVV.

This clonotype was observed at least ten times. The chain employs TRBV4-2 and TRBJ2-5; TRBD1 aligns across 8 bases. CDR1 and CDR2 from the germline V gene are LGHNA and YNFKEQ. CDR3 length equals 15 residues. The V and J ends lost 3 bases and 1 base, in that order; junction bases with no gene match: 4. The CDR3 region has the DNA TGTGCCAGCAGCCAGTCAGGGACAGGCCAAGAGACCCAGTACTTC. It yields the protein CASSQSGTGQETQYF.

V usage is TRBV5-6 and J usage is TRBJ2-7; 9 bases fit TRBD1. The CDR3 is 13 residues long. Germline V gives CDR1 SGHDT, CDR2 YYEEEE. The V and J ends lost 0 bases and 5 bases, in that order; junction bases with no gene match: 0. The CDR3 region is CASSLDRGHEQYF. In DNA, the CDR3 is TGTGCCAGCAGCTTGGACAGGGGGCACGAGCAGTACTTC.

This clonotype was counted once. The chain is built from TRBV6-2 or TRBV6-3 and TRBJ1-5, with D uncertain. V dropped 2 bases and J dropped 5 bases, with 10 bases sitting between them. The CDR3 consists of 14 residues. CDR1 is MNHEY and CDR2 is SVGEGT in the germline V gene. The CDR3 nucleotides are TGTGCCAGCAGTTACAGGGTGTACCATCAGCCCCAGCATTTT. Amino acid sequence: CASSYRVYHQPQHF.

This clonotype was seen ten or more times. The chain combines TRBV29-1 with TRBJ1-2; D unresolved. The CDR3 has 12 residues. Trimming shortened V by 5 bases and J by 4 bases, and 11 bases separated the two germline ends. Germline V lookup: CDR1 SQVTM, CDR2 ANQGSEA. The CDR3 reads CSVRKAGYGYTF. CDR3 in DNA: TGCAGCGTTAGGAAGGCGGGCTATGGCTACACCTTC.